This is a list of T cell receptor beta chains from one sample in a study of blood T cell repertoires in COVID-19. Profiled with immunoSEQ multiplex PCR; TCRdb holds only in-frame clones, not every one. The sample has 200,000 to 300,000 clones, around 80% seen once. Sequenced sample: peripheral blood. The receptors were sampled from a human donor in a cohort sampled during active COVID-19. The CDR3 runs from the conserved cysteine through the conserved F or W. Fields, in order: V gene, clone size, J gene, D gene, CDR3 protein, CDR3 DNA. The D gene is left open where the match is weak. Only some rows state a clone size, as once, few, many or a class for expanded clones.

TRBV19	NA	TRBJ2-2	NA	CASSIGWGANTGELFF	TGTGCCAGTAGTATAGGATGGGGGGCGAACACCGGGGAGCTGTTTTTT
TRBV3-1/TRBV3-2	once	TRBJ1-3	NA	CASSQGRLGNTIYF	TGTGCCAGCAGCCAAGGCAGGCTCGGAAACACCATATATTTT
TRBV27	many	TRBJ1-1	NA	CASSLQGQTEAFF	TGTGCCAGCAGTTTACAGGGTCAAACTGAAGCTTTCTTT
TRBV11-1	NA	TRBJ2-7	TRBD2	CASTLFASGGADEQYF	TGTGCCAGCACCTTATTTGCTAGCGGGGGGGCCGACGAGCAGTACTTC
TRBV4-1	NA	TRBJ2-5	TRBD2	CASSQVAGGLETQYF	TGCGCCAGCAGCCAAGTGGCGGGAGGCCTTGAGACCCAGTACTTC
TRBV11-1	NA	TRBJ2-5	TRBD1	CASTLGGQAPIYF	TGTGCCAGCACCTTAGGGGGACAGGCGCCTATTTACTTC
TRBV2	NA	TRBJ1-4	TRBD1	CASSLDRGPTNEKLFF	TGTGCCAGCAGTTTGGACAGGGGACCAACTAATGAAAAACTGTTTTTT
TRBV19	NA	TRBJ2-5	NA	CASSNRYQETQYF	TGTGCCAGTAGTAACAGGTACCAAGAGACCCAGTACTTC
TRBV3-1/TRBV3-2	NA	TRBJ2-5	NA	CASSTPSSQETQYF	TGTGCCAGCAGCACCCCTAGCAGCCAAGAGACCCAGTACTTC
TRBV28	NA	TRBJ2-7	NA	CASRAGTFGYEQYF	TGTGCCAGCAGGGCCGGGACATTTGGCTACGAGCAGTACTTC
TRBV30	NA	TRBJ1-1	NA	CAWKLSRENTEAFF	TGTGCCTGGAAGCTCTCCAGGGAGAACACTGAAGCTTTCTTT
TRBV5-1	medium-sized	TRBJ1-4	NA	CASSLVGGRLFF	TGCGCCAGCAGCTTGGTGGGCGGGAGGCTGTTTTTT
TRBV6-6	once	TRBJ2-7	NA	CASSPPGGNRPSYEQYF	TGTGCCAGCAGTCCTCCCGGAGGGAACCGCCCTTCCTACGAGCAGTACTTC
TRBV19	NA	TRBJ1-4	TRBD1	CASSNRDREREKLFF	TGTGCCAGTAGCAACCGGGACAGGGAGAGGGAAAAACTGTTTTTT
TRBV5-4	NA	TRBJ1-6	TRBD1	CASSWDRDKSPLHF	TGTGCCAGCAGCTGGGACAGGGATAAATCACCCCTCCACTTT
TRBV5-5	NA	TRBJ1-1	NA	CASSLLNPGNTEAFF	TGTGCCAGCAGCTTGCTCAACCCCGGGAACACTGAAGCTTTCTTT
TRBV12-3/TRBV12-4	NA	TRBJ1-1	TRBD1	CASPDRRNTEAFF	TGTGCCAGCCCGGACAGGAGGAACACTGAAGCTTTCTTT
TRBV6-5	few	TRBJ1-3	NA	CASRVDRMEGNTIYF	TGTGCCAGCAGGGTAGACAGGATGGAGGGAAACACCATATATTTT
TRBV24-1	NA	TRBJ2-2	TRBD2	CATQVGREETGELFF	TGTGCCACCCAGGTCGGGCGGGAGGAGACCGGGGAGCTGTTTTTT
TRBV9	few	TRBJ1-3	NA	CASSAFERGIGGNTIYF	TGTGCCAGCAGCGCCTTCGAACGGGGGATAGGAGGAAACACCATATATTTT
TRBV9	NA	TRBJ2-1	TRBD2	CASSVVAGGPNEQFF	TGTGCCAGCAGCGTAGTAGCGGGGGGGCCCAATGAGCAGTTCTTC
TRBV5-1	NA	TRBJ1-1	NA	CASSLGESGDTEAFF	TGCGCCAGCAGCTTGGGAGAAAGTGGTGACACTGAAGCTTTCTTT
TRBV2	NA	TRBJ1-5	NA	CASGGVGPQHF	TGTGCCAGTGGAGGTGTCGGGCCCCAGCATTTT
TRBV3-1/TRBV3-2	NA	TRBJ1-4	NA	CASSQLTRNRGTNEKLFF	TGTGCCAGCAGCCAATTAACCAGGAACCGGGGAACTAATGAAAAACTGTTTTTT
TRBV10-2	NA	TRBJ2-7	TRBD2	CASSEITSGTFEQYF	TGCGCCAGCAGTGAGATAACTAGCGGGACTTTCGAGCAGTACTTC
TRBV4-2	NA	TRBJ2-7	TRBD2	CASSQDTRGGVPLSYEQYF	TGTGCCAGCAGCCAAGATACGCGGGGGGGCGTCCCTTTGTCCTACGAGCAGTACTTC
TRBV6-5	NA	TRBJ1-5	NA	CASNVRDQPQHF	TGTGCCAGCAATGTTCGGGATCAGCCCCAGCATTTT
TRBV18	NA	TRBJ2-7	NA	CASSSSSLSSYEQYF	TGTGCCAGCTCATCTAGCTCACTCAGCTCCTACGAGCAGTACTTC
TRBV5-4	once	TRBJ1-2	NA	CASSSRQGSGYGYTF	TGTGCCAGCAGCTCCCGACAAGGGAGTGGCTATGGCTACACCTTC
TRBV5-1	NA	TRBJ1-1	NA	CASSFDSVNTEAFF	TGCGCCAGCAGCTTTGACAGTGTGAACACTGAAGCTTTCTTT
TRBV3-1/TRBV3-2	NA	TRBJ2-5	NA	CATQKMQTQYF	TGTGCCACCCAGAAGATGCAGACCCAGTACTTC
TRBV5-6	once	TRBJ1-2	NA	CASRITGSYTF	TGTGCCAGCAGAATAACAGGGAGCTACACCTTC
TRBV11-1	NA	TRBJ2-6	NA	CASSPRQNSGANVLTF	TGTGCCAGCAGCCCTCGACAGAACTCTGGGGCCAACGTCCTGACTTTC
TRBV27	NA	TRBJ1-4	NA	CASSSSDRGTATNEKLFF	NA
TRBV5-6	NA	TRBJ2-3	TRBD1	CASSLLQGARADTQYF	TGTGCCAGCAGCTTGCTCCAGGGGGCTCGGGCAGATACGCAGTATTTT
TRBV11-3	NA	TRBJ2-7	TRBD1	CASSRRDRGYEQYF	TGTGCCAGCAGCCGGAGGGACAGGGGGTACGAGCAGTACTTC
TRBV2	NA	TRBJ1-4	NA	CASRQGAEEKLFF	TGTGCCAGCAGGCAAGGGGCGGAGGAAAAACTGTTTTTT
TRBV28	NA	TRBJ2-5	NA	CASSDQWETQYF	TGTGCCAGCAGCGATCAGTGGGAGACCCAGTACTTC
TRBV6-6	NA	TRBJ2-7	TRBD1	CASSLTGGLNEQYF	TGTGCCAGCAGTCTAACAGGGGGCTTGAACGAGCAGTACTTC
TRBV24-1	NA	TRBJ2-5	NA	CATSAKGEETQYF	TGTGCCACCAGTGCGAAGGGGGAAGAGACCCAGTACTTC
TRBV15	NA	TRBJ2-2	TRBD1	CATSRDLDRTGELFF	TGTGCCACCAGCAGAGATCTGGACAGGACCGGGGAGCTGTTTTTT
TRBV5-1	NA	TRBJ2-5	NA	CASSLAWEETQYF	TGCGCCAGCAGCTTGGCCTGGGAGGAGACCCAGTACTTC
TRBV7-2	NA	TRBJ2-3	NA	CASSHHTRRRIRDTQYF	TGTGCCAGCAGCCACCACACAAGACGGCGGATTCGGGATACGCAGTATTTT
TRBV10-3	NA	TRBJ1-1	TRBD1	CATLTGPGTEAFF	TGTGCCACCCTGACAGGGCCGGGGACTGAAGCTTTCTTT
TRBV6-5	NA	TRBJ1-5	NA	CASKGEGNQPQHF	TGTGCCAGCAAAGGGGAGGGCAATCAGCCCCAGCATTTT
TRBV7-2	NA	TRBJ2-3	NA	CASRRAEADTQYF	TGTGCCAGCCGGCGGGCCGAGGCAGATACGCAGTATTTT
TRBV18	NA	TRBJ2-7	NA	CASSLRQHVSYEQYF	TGTGCCAGCTCACTGAGACAGCACGTCTCCTACGAGCAGTACTTC
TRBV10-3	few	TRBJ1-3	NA	CATGLPLNTIYF	TGTGCCACGGGACTTCCCCTTAACACCATATATTTT
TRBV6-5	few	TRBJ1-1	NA	CASCRTPDTEAFF	TGTGCCAGCTGCCGAACGCCGGACACTGAAGCTTTCTTT
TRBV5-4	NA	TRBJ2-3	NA	CASSRGTTGGADTQYF	TGTGCCAGCAGCCGAGGGACTACTGGGGGCGCAGATACGCAGTATTTT
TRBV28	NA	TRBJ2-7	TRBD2	CASTGGREVYEQYF	TGTGCCAGCACTGGGGGGCGGGAGGTCTACGAGCAGTACTTC
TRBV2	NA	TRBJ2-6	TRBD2	CASTTGLAGLPANVLTF	TGTGCCAGCACGACGGGACTAGCCGGCCTTCCGGCCAACGTCCTGACTTTC
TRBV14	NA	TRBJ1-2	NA	CASSPGGAVYYGYTF	TGTGCCAGCAGCCCTGGTGGGGCAGTCTACTATGGCTACACCTTC